Below, 30 T cell receptor beta chains from the same sample are listed, as sequenced in a study of blood T cell repertoires in COVID-19. The protocol was immunoSEQ multiplex PCR, while the TCRdb copy is restricted to in-frame clones and leaves out a portion. The top ten clones hold almost 8.5% of a sample with approximately 110,000 clones, roughly 84% of them seen once. The sample taken for sequencing was peripheral blood. Receptor source: a woman aged 70-85 years who had recovered from COVID-19.

V usage is TRBV2 and J usage is TRBJ1-4; 7 positions match TRBD1. Germline V gene data show CDR1 as SNHLY and CDR2 as FYNNEI. The J segment lost 4 bases and the V segment lost 6 bases, leaving 5 bases of the junction unmatched. This CDR3 contains 14 residues. The CDR3 here is CASRGDRHNEKLFF. The CDR3 region has the DNA TGTGCCAGCAGGGGGGACAGACATAATGAAAAACTGTTTTTT.

The chain recombines TRBV2 with TRBJ2-3, with TRBD1 matching over 7 bases. Germline-derived CDR1 and CDR2 are SNHLY and FYNNEI. This CDR3 has 14 residues. V shed 6 bases and J 4 bases; nucleotides not matched to a gene: 7. The CDR3 spells CASRRDSSSDTQYF. The CDR3, as DNA: TGTGCCAGCAGAAGGGACAGTTCGTCAGATACGCAGTATTTT.

The chain links TRBV3-1 (or the pseudogene TRBV3-2) to TRBJ1-1; D is perhaps TRBD1 (5 bases). The V gene's germline CDR1 is LGHDT and CDR2 YNNKEL (reference sequence). Trimming shortened V by 1 base and J by 5 bases, and 14 bases separated the two germline ends. This CDR3 is 15 amino acids long. CDR3 in amino acids: CASSQVWGVRTEAFF. CDR3 nucleotide sequence: TGTGCCAGCAGCCAAGTTTGGGGGGTAAGAACTGAAGCTTTCTTT.

This chain uses TRBV6-5 with TRBJ2-1; 7 bases are a match to TRBD2. The germline CDR1 and CDR2 sequences are MNHEY and SVGAGI. The CDR3 sequence is 13 residues long. The V and J ends lost 7 bases and 9 bases, in that order; junction bases with no gene match: 9. Here the CDR3 DNA reads TGTGCCAGCAAAAGGACTAGTGACGGTGAGCAGTTCTTC. Amino acids: CASKRTSDGEQFF.

V gene TRBV5-6 combines with J gene TRBJ1-6; D is unclear. Per germline, CDR1 SGHDT and CDR2 YYEEEE. Trimming took 0 bases from V and 6 from J, leaving 7 bases between them. The CDR3 loop spans 14 amino acids. CDR3 in amino acids: CASSLGAGNSPLHF. The CDR3, as DNA: TGTGCCAGCAGCTTGGGCGCAGGTAATTCACCCCTCCACTTT. The variable domain in full, with the rest retrieved from reference TRBV5-6 and TRBJ1-6, is DAGVTQSPTHLIKTRGQQVTLRCSPKSGHDTVSWYQQALGQGPQFIFQYYEEEERQRGNFPDRFSGHQFPNYSSELNVNALLLGDSALYLCASSLGAGNSPLHFGNGTRLTVT.

CDR3 bases: TGTGCCAGCAGCTTAGGGATAGGAACAGGGGGGTACGAGCAGTACTTC. Amino acid sequence: CASSLGIGTGGYEQYF. The chain combines TRBV7-2 with TRBJ2-7; 8 bases line up with TRBD1. The CDR3 has 16 residues. Germline trimming cut 1 base from V and 4 bases from J; bases unmatched to any gene: 9. CDR1 is SGHTA and CDR2 is FQGNSA in the germline V gene.

The chain carries TRBV5-1 and TRBJ2-3; 9 bases map to TRBD2. The CDR3 is 15 residues long. Looked up from germline, CDR1 is SGHRS and CDR2 is YFSETQ. With 6 bases clipped from V and 8 bases from J, the junction kept 13 bases outside the gene matches. DNA for the CDR3: TGCGCCAGCAAAAGGGATAGCGGGGGAAAGGGTACGCAGTATTTT. This gives the protein CASKRDSGGKGTQYF.

The rearrangement uses TRBV5-5 and TRBJ2-7, with 7 bases matching TRBD1. J gave up 2 bases and V 0 bases, and 5 bases lay outside the gene matches. This CDR3 comprises 15 residues. The germline gives CDR1 SGHKS, CDR2 YYEKEE (reference sequence). CDR3 nucleotide sequence: TGTGCCAGCAGCTTGGGAGGCAGGGGGACCTACGAGCAGTACTTC. Protein product: CASSLGGRGTYEQYF.

This chain connects TRBV5-1 to TRBJ1-2; maybe TRBD1 (6 bases). Germline V gene data show CDR1 as SGHRS and CDR2 as YFSETQ. The CDR3 sequence is 16 residues long. The ends were cut back, 0 bases at V and 7 bases at J, with 19 bases in the middle. The CDR3 DNA sequence: TGCGCCAGCAGCTTGGAAACCGGACCAGGGGCGCGTGGCTACACCTTC. Translating gives CASSLETGPGARGYTF.

This clone has more than one count but fewer than ten. V usage is TRBV24-1 and J usage is TRBJ2-3; the match to TRBD1 covers 9 bases. The CDR3 spans 14 residues. Germline trimming cut 5 bases from V and 4 bases from J; bases unmatched to any gene: 3. Germline assignment: CDR1 KGHDR and CDR2 SFDVKD. The CDR3 nucleotides are TGTGCCACCAGTGGGGACAGGGCCCCAGATACGCAGTATTTT. Translating it yields CATSGDRAPDTQYF.

This clone was seen more than once but under ten times. The V call is TRBV25-1, the J call TRBJ2-7, with 11 positions matching TRBD1. The V segment lost 4 bases and the J segment 2 bases; nucleotides outside the gene matches: 10. The CDR3 sequence is 17 residues long. Germline V lookup: CDR1 MGHDK, CDR2 SYGVNS. In DNA form, the CDR3 reads TGTGCCAGCAGTGGGTTCCATGGGACAGGGGGACCCTACGAGCAGTACTTC. Its protein is CASSGFHGTGGPYEQYF.

The rearrangement links TRBV3-1 (or the pseudogene TRBV3-2) to TRBJ2-3; 9 nucleotides agree with TRBD2. This CDR3 has 18 residues. Germline V gives CDR1 LGHDT, CDR2 YNNKEL (reference sequence). The ends lost 0 bases at V and 5 bases at J; junction bases unmatched: 12. The CDR3 spells CASSQDYGAGGGIDTQYF. The DNA for the CDR3 is TGTGCCAGCAGCCAAGATTATGGAGCGGGAGGTGGAATAGATACGCAGTATTTT.

The V and J genes are TRBV7-2 and TRBJ2-3; 11 bases map to TRBD2. V gave up 3 bases and J gave up 5 bases; unmatched junction bases: 4. The CDR3 loop spans 15 amino acids. Looked up from germline, CDR1 is SGHTA and CDR2 is FQGNSA. The CDR3 sequence: CASSFSGGAQDTQYF. The CDR3 DNA reads as TGTGCCAGCAGCTTTAGCGGGGGGGCACAAGATACGCAGTATTTT.

The chain combines TRBV24-1 with TRBJ2-3, with 10 nucleotides matching TRBD2. CDR3 length: 18 residues. Looked up from germline, CDR1 is KGHDR and CDR2 is SFDVKD. Unmatched junction bases numbered 13, after V lost 7 bases and J lost 1 base. Written as DNA, the CDR3 is TGTGCCACCAGCGCGCGAGTAGCGGGAGGAGGAGGCACAGATACGCAGTATTTT. Translating it yields CATSARVAGGGGTDTQYF.

The chain employs TRBV10-2 and TRBJ2-1; 13 positions agree with TRBD2. This CDR3 comprises 16 residues. The V and J ends lost 3 bases and 4 bases, in that order; junction bases with no gene match: 3. The V gene's germline CDR1 is WSHSY and CDR2 SAAADI. The CDR3 DNA follows: TGCGCCAGCAGTGACCCGGGACTAGCGGGGTACAATGAGCAGTTCTTC. Its translation is CASSDPGLAGYNEQFF.

This chain links TRBV5-1 with TRBJ2-7, with TRBD2 identical over 8 bases. Germline assignment: CDR1 SGHRS and CDR2 YFSETQ. V gave up 4 bases and J gave up 6 bases; unmatched junction bases: 9. The CDR3 is 14 amino acids. DNA of the CDR3: TGCGCCAGCAGCGCGACTAGCGCCGTCGGCGAGCAGTACTTC. Translated, it gives CASSATSAVGEQYF.

V gene TRBV7-3 combines with J gene TRBJ2-3; D perhaps matches TRBD2 (5 bases). Germline V gene lookup returns CDR1 SGHTA and CDR2 FQGTGA. The CDR3 runs 12 residues. Trimming took 4 bases from V and 5 from J, leaving 7 bases between them. In DNA, the CDR3 is TGTGCCAGCAGCTCCGAGGGAGATACGCAGTATTTT. This sequence encodes CASSSEGDTQYF. Complete variable domain (other parts from reference TRBV7-3 and TRBJ2-3): GAGVSQTPSNKVTEKGKYVELRCDPISGHTALYWYRQSLGQGPEFLIYFQGTGAADDSGLPNDRFFAVRPEGSVSTLKIQRTERGDSAVYLCASSSEGDTQYFGPGTRLTVL.

J is TRBJ1-1 and V is TRBV27, with a tentative D call TRBD1 (6 bases). The CDR3 spans 13 residues. The germline V and J ends were trimmed by 5 bases and 7 bases, with 14 bases remaining between them. Germline lookup yields CDR1 MNHEY and CDR2 SMNVEV (reference sequence). The CDR3, as DNA: TGTGCCAGCAGTCCGACAGGTTCTAGTGAAGCTTTCTTT. Its protein product is CASSPTGSSEAFF.

This clone was recorded once. This rearrangement joins TRBV6-6 to TRBJ1-6, with D unclear. This CDR3 spans 15 amino acids. Germline CDR1 MNHNY, CDR2 SVGAGI (reference sequence). Trimming left V 2 bases short and J 1 base short, with 6 bases between. In DNA form, the CDR3 reads TGTGCCAGCAGTTACGCTCAGTCCTATAATTCACCCCTCCACTTT. Translating gives CASSYAQSYNSPLHF.

CDR3 loop: CASSYSRGVDFNEQFF. For the CDR3, the DNA is TGTGCCAGCAGTTACTCACGGGGGGTTGATTTCAATGAGCAGTTCTTC. The V call is TRBV6-6, the J call TRBJ2-1, with 7 bases fitting TRBD2. The V and J ends lost 0 bases and 6 bases, in that order; junction bases with no gene match: 8. The CDR3 runs 16 residues. CDR1 and CDR2 (germline): MNHNY, SVGAGI (reference sequence).

The V and J genes are TRBV10-3 and TRBJ2-7, with 7 positions matching TRBD2. The CDR3 covers 18 residues. CDR1 is ENHRY, CDR2 SYGVKD, per germline. Trimming at V came to 3 bases and at J to 2 bases, leaving 16 bases not matched to a gene. CDR3 nucleotide sequence: TGTGCCATCAGTGACCCTAATTCAGCGGGGTGGACGCCCTACGAGCAGTACTTC. Protein sequence: CAISDPNSAGWTPYEQYF.

The chain carries TRBV11-2 and TRBJ1-6, with no clear D. The V end lost 4 bases, the J end lost 6 bases, and 7 bases lay between the germline ends. CDR1 is SGHAT and CDR2 is FQNNGV in the germline V gene. The CDR3 is made up of 13 amino acids. DNA of the CDR3: TGTGCCAGCAGCTCCATGAGTAATTCACCCCTCCACTTT. This translates into CASSSMSNSPLHF.

The chain's CDR3 is CASSLAAVSYEQYF. CDR3 sequence (DNA): TGCGCCAGCAGCTTGGCCGCAGTCTCCTACGAGCAGTACTTC. The chain carries TRBV5-1 and TRBJ2-7; D remains unclear. Germline V CDR1 and CDR2: SGHRS, YFSETQ. V was cut by 0 bases and J by 0 bases, with 7 bases left in between. The CDR3 consists of 14 residues.

The gene calls are TRBV4-1 and TRBJ2-7; D gene ambiguous. V lost 1 base and J 2 bases, leaving 6 bases between the germline ends. In germline, CDR1 is MGHRA, CDR2 YSYEKL. This CDR3 is 13 amino acids long. CDR3 DNA sequence: TGCGCCAGCAGCCAAGGCGGTACCTACGAGCAGTACTTC. Amino acids: CASSQGGTYEQYF.

V usage is TRBV28 and J usage is TRBJ2-7, with 8 bases identical to TRBD1. This CDR3 has 14 residues. Germline CDR1 is MDHEN and CDR2 is SYDVKM. Trimming at V came to 6 bases and at J to 6 bases, leaving 10 bases not matched to a gene. The CDR3 DNA reads as TGTGCCAGCAGCCCCACCGGGACAGGACGCGAGCAGTACTTC. Protein: CASSPTGTGREQYF.

Only a few counts were recorded for this clone. CDR3 DNA sequence: TGTGCCAGCAGTTACCCCGGGACAGGGTCCTACGAGCAGTACTTC. It is translated as CASSYPGTGSYEQYF. This chain connects TRBV6-2 or TRBV6-3 to TRBJ2-7, with 9 nucleotides matching TRBD1. The CDR3 runs to 15 residues. Germline CDR1 MNHEY, CDR2 SVGEGT. Trimming removed 2 bases from V and 1 base from J; junction bases left unmatched: 3.

The sample holds one count of this clone. J is TRBJ1-1 and V is TRBV5-1, with TRBD1 identical over 7 bases. J gave up 0 bases and V 0 bases, and 5 bases lay outside the gene matches. There are 16 residues in the CDR3. The V gene's germline CDR1 is SGHRS and CDR2 YFSETQ. In nucleotides, the CDR3 is TGCGCCAGCAGCTTGGGCGACAGGGTCATGAACACTGAAGCTTTCTTT. Its protein product is CASSLGDRVMNTEAFF.

The chain joins TRBV6-5 to TRBJ2-3, with D perhaps matching TRBD2 (5 bases). V lost 8 bases and J 5 bases, leaving 14 bases between the germline ends. This CDR3 has 13 residues. CDR1 is MNHEY and CDR2 is SVGAGI in the germline V gene. This CDR3 is CASLSGMGDTQYF. DNA for the CDR3: TGTGCCAGCCTAAGCGGTATGGGAGATACGCAGTATTTT.

The chain links TRBV18 to TRBJ1-4; D is undetermined. CDR1 is KGHSH, CDR2 LQKENI, per germline. V was shortened by 1 base and J by 8 bases, with 8 bases between the two germline ends. The CDR3 length is 13 residues. In DNA form, the CDR3 reads TGTGCCAGCTCACCACAGGGAGCCGAAAAACTGTTTTTT. It translates to CASSPQGAEKLFF.

The CDR3 DNA is TGTGCCAGTGGACGGACAGGGGCCAACTATGGCTACACCTTC. It is translated as CASGRTGANYGYTF. The chain joins TRBV19 to TRBJ1-2; 9 bases line up with TRBD1. The CDR3 sequence is 14 residues long. V shed 8 bases and J 2 bases; nucleotides not matched to a gene: 6. Germline-derived CDR1 and CDR2 are LNHDA and SQIVND (reference sequence).